This paragraph covers one TCR beta chain sequence. Its antigen is undetermined. The sample belongs to a study of CD4 T cells in relation to SARS-CoV-2 and coronaviruses. Deep TCR-beta sequencing used DNA from uncultured naive and memory CD4+ T cells. Using immunoSEQ multiplex PCR, the repertoire was profiled, and TCRdb retains in-frame clones only, with some absent. This repertoire shows approximately 37,000 clones, around 85% found once; its top ten account for about 3%. Naive and memory CD4+ T cells came from enriched cryopreserved PBMCs. Regarding the study as a whole: Memory recall responses, not primary responses primed in culture, are what the assay detects.

The trim removed 3 bases at V and 0 bases at J, leaving 2 bases unmatched. The CDR3 covers 14 residues. CDR1 and CDR2 (germline): SGHNT, YYREEE (reference sequence). This chain uses TRBV5-4 with TRBJ1-2, with 7 bases that match TRBD1. The source is an adult with COVID-19. The sequencing sample was made of memory CD4+ T cells from PBMCs. CDR3 nucleotide sequence: TGTGCCAGCAGCTCGGACAGGCCTAACTATGGCTACACCTTC. Translation: CASSSDRPNYGYTF.